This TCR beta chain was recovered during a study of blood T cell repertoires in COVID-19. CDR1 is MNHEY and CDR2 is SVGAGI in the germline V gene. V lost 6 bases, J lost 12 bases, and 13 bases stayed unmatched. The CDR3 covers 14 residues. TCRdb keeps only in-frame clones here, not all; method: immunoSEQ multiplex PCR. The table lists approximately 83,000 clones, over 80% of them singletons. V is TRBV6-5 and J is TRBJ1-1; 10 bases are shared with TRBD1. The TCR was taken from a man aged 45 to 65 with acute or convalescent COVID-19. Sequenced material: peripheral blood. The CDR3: CASSQRQGAGATFF. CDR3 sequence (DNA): TGTGCCAGCAGCCAAAGACAGGGGGCAGGCGCGACTTTCTTT.